This is a list of T cell receptor beta chains from one sample in a study of blood T cell repertoires in COVID-19. Profiling relied on immunoSEQ multiplex PCR, and the TCRdb table lists in-frame clones only, not all of them. The sample lists approximately 390,000 clones, nearly 90% occurring once. The sample was PBMCs or T cells enriched from blood (not recorded which). These receptor sequences come from a woman aged 35 to 49 with acute COVID-19. Both conserved end residues are part of each CDR3. The D gene is left open where the match is weak. Rows may omit the clone size; those that give it use once, few, many or a size class.

size,J,D,V,DNA,CDR3
.,TRBJ1-1,TRBD1,TRBV19,TGTGCCAGTAGTGGCCGCGGGACAGCGAACACTGAAGCTTTCTTT,CASSGRGTANTEAFF
.,TRBJ2-5,TRBD2,TRBV11-2,TGTGCCAGCAGCTTAGAGGGGCTAGCGGGGGGGCTGGAGACCCAGTACTTC,CASSLEGLAGGLETQYF
.,TRBJ1-4,.,TRBV28,TGTGCCAGCAGAACCTGGGGGGGAAAACTGTTTTTT,CASRTWGGKLFF
.,TRBJ1-2,TRBD1,TRBV7-2,TGTGCCAGCAAGAGACAGGGGGCGAATGGCTACACCTTC,CASKRQGANGYTF
.,TRBJ1-1,TRBD1,TRBV10-1,TGCGCCAGCAGGGACAGGGGTAAGCGGTCTGAAGCTTTCTTT,CASRDRGKRSEAFF
.,TRBJ1-2,TRBD1,TRBV3-1/TRBV3-2,TGTGCCAGCAGCCCGACAGGGGTCTATGGCTACACCTTC,CASSPTGVYGYTF
.,TRBJ1-5,TRBD1,TRBV4-1,TGCGCCAGCAGCCGTGAAGGGACAGAAAATCAGCCCCAGCATTTT,CASSREGTENQPQHF
.,TRBJ2-5,TRBD1,TRBV11-3,TGTGCCAGCAGCTCGGGGACAGGGCAAGAGACCCAGTACTTC,CASSSGTGQETQYF
.,TRBJ1-1,.,TRBV5-1,TGCGCCAGCAGCTTGATCGGAGCGTCGAACACTGAAGCTTTCTTT,CASSLIGASNTEAFF
.,TRBJ2-1,TRBD2,TRBV25-1,TGTGCCACCCGAGCGGGGGGGCTCTACAATGAGCAGTTCTTC,CATRAGGLYNEQFF
.,TRBJ2-7,TRBD1,TRBV6-6,TGTGCCAGCAGTTACCAAAGACAGGGTAGAGGAAAGCAGTACTTC,CASSYQRQGRGKQYF
.,TRBJ2-1,TRBD2,TRBV30,TGTGCCTGGAACGCGGGGGGACGACACAATGAGCAGTTCTTC,CAWNAGGRHNEQFF
.,TRBJ2-7,.,TRBV29-1,TGCAGCGTTGAGCGGCAGGGCGATCTCTACGAGCAGTACTTC,CSVERQGDLYEQYF
.,TRBJ2-6,.,TRBV20-1,TGCAGTGCTAGTTCGGTCTCTGGGGCCAACGTCCTGACTTTC,CSASSVSGANVLTF
.,TRBJ1-1,.,TRBV12-3/TRBV12-4,TGTGCCAGCAGCCCAAGGGGGGGCACTGAAGCTTTCTTT,CASSPRGGTEAFF
.,TRBJ1-1,.,TRBV5-1,TGCGCCAGCAGCCCCTTAGGGGGGGAGAACACTGAAGCTTTCTTT,CASSPLGGENTEAFF
.,TRBJ2-7,.,TRBV2,TGTGCCAGCGGGCCGACTAGCTACGAGCAGTACTTC,CASGPTSYEQYF
.,TRBJ1-2,.,TRBV6-6,TGTGCCAGCAGTTCCCGGGGAGGGAACTATGGCTACACCTTC,CASSSRGGNYGYTF
.,TRBJ2-5,TRBD2,TRBV4-2,TGTGCCAGCAGCCAAGGAGGGCTAGCGGGGGGGGAGACCCAGTACTTC,CASSQGGLAGGETQYF
.,TRBJ2-2,.,TRBV7-9,TGTGCCAGCAGCTTAGATACAGCGAACACCGGGGAGCTGTTTTTT,CASSLDTANTGELFF
.,TRBJ1-6,.,TRBV7-9,TGTGCCAGCAGCTCCGGGATCTCCGATTCACCCCTCCACTTT,CASSSGISDSPLHF
.,TRBJ2-7,.,TRBV6-5,TGTGCCAGCAGCTCTGGACAGATCTACGAGCAGTACTTC,CASSSGQIYEQYF
.,TRBJ1-6,.,TRBV6-5,TGTGCCAGCAGTTACAGTTCCACACATAATTCACCCCTCCACTTT,CASSYSSTHNSPLHF
.,TRBJ2-7,TRBD2,TRBV7-2,TGTGCCAGCAGCTATGATTCGGGGGGGTCTGACGAGCAGTACTTC,CASSYDSGGSDEQYF
.,TRBJ2-7,TRBD2,TRBV2,TGTGCCAGCAGTCCGGGGGGTGGCTCCTACGAGCAGTACTTC,CASSPGGGSYEQYF
.,TRBJ1-2,.,TRBV9,TGTGCCAGCAGCGTAGAAGTTACAGCCTCAGGTCCTGGCTACACCTTC,CASSVEVTASGPGYTF
.,TRBJ1-5,TRBD1,TRBV19,TGTGCCAGTAGCATACCCCGGGACAGGGGCAATCAGCCCCAGCATTTT,CASSIPRDRGNQPQHF
.,TRBJ1-3,.,TRBV5-5,TGTGCCAGCAGCTTGTACGGAGATCCAAACACCATATATTTT,CASSLYGDPNTIYF
.,TRBJ2-2,TRBD2,TRBV2,TGTGCCAGCAGTGAAGTCCGACTAGCGGGGGGAAACGGGGAGCTGTTTTTT,CASSEVRLAGGNGELFF
.,TRBJ1-4,.,TRBV19,TGTGCCAGTAGTATATTCTGGGGGACAAATGAAAAACTGTTTTTT,CASSIFWGTNEKLFF
once,TRBJ2-5,TRBD1,TRBV5-1,TGCGCCAGCAAAAGCCCCGGGACAGGGGTAGAGACCCAGTACTTC,CASKSPGTGVETQYF
few,TRBJ2-7,.,TRBV11-2,TGTGCCAGTGGGGATCGGGGGAGCTCCTACGAGCAGTACTTC,CASGDRGSSYEQYF
.,TRBJ2-7,.,TRBV2,TGTGCCAGCAGTGAACCCCAGGTCTTGGAGCAGTACTTC,CASSEPQVLEQYF
.,TRBJ2-1,TRBD2,TRBV6-6,TGTGCCAGCAGTCGGACTAGCGGGGGTTATAGCTCCTACAATGAGCAGTTCTTC,CASSRTSGGYSSYNEQFF
.,TRBJ1-2,TRBD1,TRBV19,TGTGCCAGTACCTTGTCTATCGACAGGGTAGGGAACTATGGCTACACCTTC,CASTLSIDRVGNYGYTF
.,TRBJ2-3,.,TRBV6-5,TGTGCCAGCAGTTCCGGGGAGACCGGAGATACGCAGTATTTT,CASSSGETGDTQYF
.,TRBJ1-2,.,TRBV30,TGTGCCTGGAGCCCAGGCCCAGGCATGAGCTACACCTTC,CAWSPGPGMSYTF
.,TRBJ1-1,.,TRBV5-4,TGTGCCAGCACAAGGGGCCGAGGGAACACTGAAGCTTTCTTT,CASTRGRGNTEAFF
once,TRBJ1-6,.,TRBV12-3/TRBV12-4,TGTGCCAGCTGGGGCAGGGGTGGCTCACCCCTCCACTTT,CASWGRGGSPLHF
.,TRBJ2-7,TRBD2,TRBV4-2,TGTGCCAGCAGCCTAATCGCGGCTAGCGGGGGATACGAGCAGTACTTC,CASSLIAASGGYEQYF
.,TRBJ1-5,.,TRBV3-1/TRBV3-2,TGTGCCAGCAGTCCGGACAGCGATAGCAATCAGCCCCAGCATTTT,CASSPDSDSNQPQHF
.,TRBJ2-3,.,TRBV3-1/TRBV3-2,TGTGCCAGCTCGAAGGGGGGGCGGCCAGATACGCAGTATTTT,CASSKGGRPDTQYF
.,TRBJ1-1,.,TRBV20-1,TGCAGTGCTAGTCTCAGGATGTTGACTGAAGCTTTCTTT,CSASLRMLTEAFF
.,TRBJ2-1,.,TRBV5-4,TGTGCCAGCAGCTCTAGGTGGGGGGGCCGCGCCTACAATGAGCAGTTCTTC,CASSSRWGGRAYNEQFF
once,TRBJ1-5,.,TRBV27,TGTGCCAGCAGTTTTTCGGGGGATCAGCCCCAGCATTTT,CASSFSGDQPQHF
.,TRBJ2-3,.,TRBV24-1,TGTGCCACCAGCAATTCGGGGGGCCAAGATACGCAGTATTTT,CATSNSGGQDTQYF
.,TRBJ1-2,TRBD1,TRBV12-3/TRBV12-4,TGTGCCAGCCAAACTGCTACAGGGGGGGGCTACACCTTC,CASQTATGGGYTF
.,TRBJ2-5,.,TRBV7-9,TGTGCCGGAGGACAAGAGACCCAGTACTTC,CAGGQETQYF
.,TRBJ1-1,TRBD1,TRBV7-8,TGTGCCAGCAGCTTACCCAAGAGGCAGGGGGCGGTAATTACTGAAGCTTTCTTT,CASSLPKRQGAVITEAFF
.,TRBJ2-7,TRBD1,TRBV11-2,TGTGCCAGCAGCTTAGATCAGGACAGGCACCCCCTCTACGAGCAGTACTTC,CASSLDQDRHPLYEQYF
once,TRBJ2-4,.,TRBV4-2,TGTGCCAGCAGAGGGGGGGGATCCCCTGCCAAAAACATTCAGTACTTC,CASRGGGSPAKNIQYF
.,TRBJ2-7,TRBD1,TRBV6-5,TGTGCCAGCAGTTCCCTCGGACAGGGGAGTTTCTACGAGCAGTACTTC,CASSSLGQGSFYEQYF
.,TRBJ1-3,.,TRBV2,TGTGCCAGCAGTGGGAGCCTCTCTGGAAACACCATATATTTT,CASSGSLSGNTIYF
.,TRBJ1-5,TRBD1,TRBV15,TGTGCCACCAGCAGAGGACAGGGGGTTGACAATCAGCCCCAGCATTTT,CATSRGQGVDNQPQHF
once,TRBJ2-7,.,TRBV6-1,TGTGCCAGCAGTGAGCAGGGGAATAGCGCCTACGAGCAGTACTTC,CASSEQGNSAYEQYF
.,TRBJ1-1,.,TRBV5-1,TGCGCCAGCAGCTTGGAAGGGGCCACTGAAGCTTTCTTT,CASSLEGATEAFF
.,TRBJ2-1,.,TRBV10-2,TGCGCCAGCAGTGAGTCAGTTTTCAGGCGTCCGTCCACTGAGCAGTTCTTC,CASSESVFRRPSTEQFF
.,TRBJ2-7,.,TRBV4-1,TGCGCCAGCAGCCAAGAGAGGCCTACCCCCTACGAGCAGTACTTC,CASSQERPTPYEQYF
.,TRBJ2-5,.,TRBV7-8,TGTGCCAGCAGCTTAGTCGGACAGTTCCAAGAGACCCAGTACTTC,CASSLVGQFQETQYF